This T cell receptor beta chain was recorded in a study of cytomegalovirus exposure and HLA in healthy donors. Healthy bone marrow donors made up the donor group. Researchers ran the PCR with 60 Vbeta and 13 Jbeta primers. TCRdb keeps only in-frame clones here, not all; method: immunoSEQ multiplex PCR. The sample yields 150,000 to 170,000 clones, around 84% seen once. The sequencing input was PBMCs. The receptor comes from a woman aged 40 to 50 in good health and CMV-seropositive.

CDR3: CASSFRGRGTSLDNEQFF. DNA for the CDR3: TGTGCCAGCAGCTTTAGGGGCCGGGGGACTAGCCTAGACAATGAGCAGTTCTTC. The V gene is TRBV7-9, the J gene TRBJ2-1; 9 bases match TRBD2. There are 18 residues in the CDR3. The germline gives CDR1 SEHNR, CDR2 FQNEAQ (reference sequence). The J segment lost 5 bases and the V segment lost 3 bases, leaving 14 bases of the junction unmatched.